The 14 T cell receptor beta chains presented below share a single source sample, sequenced in a study of blood T cell repertoires in COVID-19. Using immunoSEQ multiplex PCR, the repertoire was profiled, and TCRdb retains in-frame clones only, with some absent. The repertoire holds approximately 61,000 clones, with about 80% as singletons. The sequencing sample was made of peripheral blood. All receptors come from a man aged 45-60 years with COVID-19, enrolled during active disease.

The genes are TRBV7-8 and TRBJ2-2, with D uncertain. Germline V gene lookup returns CDR1 SGHVS and CDR2 FQNEAQ. The V end was cut by 2 bases, the J end by 1 base, with 11 bases between. The CDR3 consists of 16 residues. The CDR3 protein is CASSLILSRNTGELFF. The CDR3 nucleotides are TGTGCCAGCAGCTTAATTTTGTCCAGGAACACCGGGGAGCTGTTTTTT.

This chain connects TRBV24-1 to TRBJ2-1, with 7 bases fitting TRBD2. The CDR3 runs to 16 residues. V dropped 3 bases and J dropped 3; count of bases not matched to a gene: 7. Germline assignment: CDR1 KGHDR and CDR2 SFDVKD. In nucleotides, the CDR3 is TGTGCCACCAGTGATGCAGCGGGGATGGGCTACAATGAGCAGTTCTTC. Its translation is CATSDAAGMGYNEQFF.

This chain links TRBV19 with TRBJ2-7; D is unresolved. Germline CDR1 reads LNHDA; CDR2 reads SQIVND (reference sequence). V lost 5 bases and J lost 4, with 12 bases in between. This CDR3 spans 13 amino acids. CDR3 in amino acids: CASSAGSVYEQYF. In DNA, the CDR3 is TGTGCCAGTAGTGCCGGTTCCGTTTACGAGCAGTACTTC.

The chain joins TRBV29-1 to TRBJ2-7; TRBD2 matches at 9 bases. This CDR3 is 15 amino acids long. Germline V gene sequence: CDR1 SQVTM, CDR2 ANQGSEA. V dropped 7 bases and J dropped 3; count of bases not matched to a gene: 13. CDR3 nucleotides: TGCAGCGCGAGCCGCCGCGCGGGAGGGCTCTACGAGCAGTACTTC. Its protein is CSASRRAGGLYEQYF.

This clone occurred once. The chain recombines TRBV9 with TRBJ2-5; 7 bases line up with TRBD1. This CDR3 contains 16 residues. The junction had 11 bases not matched to a gene; V was cut back by 4 bases and J by 2 bases. The germline V gene has CDR1 SGDLS and CDR2 YYNGEE. CDR3 nucleotides: TGTGCCAGCAGCCACTCCCGAACAGGGGAACAAGAGACCCAGTACTTC. It codes for CASSHSRTGEQETQYF.

The V call is TRBV20-1, the J call TRBJ2-5, with 11 bases aligning to TRBD2. This CDR3 spans 14 amino acids. V was clipped by 3 bases and J by 5 bases; unmatched bases: 5. Germline CDR1 reads DFQATT; CDR2 reads SNEGSKA (reference sequence). The CDR3 region is CSASKTSGSETQYF. The CDR3 DNA sequence: TGCAGTGCTAGTAAAACTAGCGGGAGTGAGACCCAGTACTTC.

The chain combines TRBV9 with TRBJ2-7, with a possible D match to TRBD1 (5 bases). This CDR3 has 15 amino acids. Germline loops: CDR1 SGDLS, CDR2 YYNGEE. Trimming took 0 bases from V and 3 from J, leaving 13 bases between them. CDR3 DNA: TGTGCCAGCAGCGTAGATGGAGACAGAATCTACGAGCAGTACTTC. Translated, it gives CASSVDGDRIYEQYF. The full variable domain, rest sourced from reference TRBV9 and TRBJ2-7, is DSGVTQTPKHLITATGQRVTLRCSPRSGDLSVYWYQQSLDQGLQFLIQYYNGEERAKGNILERFSAQQFPDLHSELNLSSLELGDSALYFCASSVDGDRIYEQYFGPGTRLTVT.

A word on this clone: This specimen includes other DNA sequences encoding the same CDR3. The chain has TRBV7-2 and TRBJ2-7; 7 positions match TRBD1. Unmatched junction bases numbered 1, after V lost 1 base and J lost 4 bases. The CDR3 spans 13 residues. In germline, CDR1 is SGHTA, CDR2 FQGNSA. CDR3 in amino acids: CASSLDRGYEQYF. CDR3 coding DNA: TGTGCCAGCAGCTTAGACAGGGGTTACGAGCAGTACTTC.

V usage is TRBV2 and J usage is TRBJ2-7; D possibly corresponds to TRBD1 (6 bases). Trimming cost V 8 bases and J 4 bases, with 15 bases left between them. Germline lookup yields CDR1 SNHLY and CDR2 FYNNEI. This CDR3 is 13 amino acids long. The CDR3, as DNA: TGTGCCAGCCAAGCGGACAGTTGGTACGAGCAGTACTTC. Translation: CASQADSWYEQYF.

The chain joins TRBV7-9 to TRBJ1-2; possible D gene TRBD1, 6 bases. CDR3 length: 14 residues. Trimming left V 6 bases short and J 3 bases short, with 14 bases between. CDR1 is SEHNR and CDR2 is FQNEAQ in the germline V gene (reference sequence). The CDR3 bases are TGTGCCAGCAGTGGTTCAGGGGTATACTATGGCTACACCTTC. It translates to CASSGSGVYYGYTF.

This clone was recorded once. The V and J genes are TRBV6-2 or TRBV6-3 and TRBJ2-3; D remains ambiguous. The CDR3 consists of 13 residues. V lost 4 bases, J lost 5 bases, and 10 bases lay in between. Germline V gene lookup returns CDR1 MNHEY and CDR2 SVGEGT. The CDR3 spells CASSLNSGDTQYF. The CDR3 DNA reads TGTGCCAGCAGTTTAAATTCGGGAGATACGCAGTATTTT.

The V call is TRBV7-3, the J call TRBJ2-3; 7 positions match TRBD1. Germline CDR1 reads SGHTA; CDR2 reads FQGTGA. The V gene end was trimmed by 5 bases and the J gene end by 0 bases; junction bases not matched to a gene: 5. The CDR3 has 15 amino acids. The CDR3 sequence: CASSQGVTSTDTQYF. In nucleotides, the CDR3 is TGTGCCAGCAGCCAGGGGGTCACTAGCACAGATACGCAGTATTTT.

The chain carries TRBV9 and TRBJ1-1, with D possibly TRBD1 on 5 matching bases. This CDR3 is 12 amino acids long. CDR1 is SGDLS and CDR2 is YYNGEE in the germline V gene. V dropped 5 bases and J dropped 4 bases, with 9 bases sitting between them. The CDR3 region has the DNA TGTGCCAGCAGTGGGGGGGTCACTGAAGCTTTCTTT. It specifies CASSGGVTEAFF.

This clone was seen more than once but under ten times. J is TRBJ1-2 and V is TRBV30; no definite D call. The CDR3 is 12 amino acids. The V and J ends lost 2 bases and 8 bases respectively, with 12 bases between them. Germline lookup yields CDR1 GTSNPN and CDR2 SVGIG (reference sequence). The CDR3 is CAWSRGGLGYTF. CDR3 nucleotides: TGTGCCTGGAGTAGAGGCGGCCTGGGCTACACCTTC.